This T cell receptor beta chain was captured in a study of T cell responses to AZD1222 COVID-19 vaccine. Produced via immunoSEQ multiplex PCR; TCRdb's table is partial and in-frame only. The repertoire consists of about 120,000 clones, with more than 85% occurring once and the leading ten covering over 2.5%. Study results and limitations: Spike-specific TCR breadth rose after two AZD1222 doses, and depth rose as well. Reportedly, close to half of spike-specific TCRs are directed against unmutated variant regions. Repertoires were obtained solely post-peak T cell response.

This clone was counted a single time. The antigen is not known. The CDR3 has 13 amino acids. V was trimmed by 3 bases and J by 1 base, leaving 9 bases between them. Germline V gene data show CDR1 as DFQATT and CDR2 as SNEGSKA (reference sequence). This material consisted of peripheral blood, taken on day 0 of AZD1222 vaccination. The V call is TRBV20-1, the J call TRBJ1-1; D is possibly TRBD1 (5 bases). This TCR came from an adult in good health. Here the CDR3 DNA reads TGCAGTGCTAGTCTGCAGGGGAACACTGAAGCTTTCTTT. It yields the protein CSASLQGNTEAFF.